One and the same sample provided the 17 T cell receptor beta chains below, sequenced in a study of blood T cell repertoires in COVID-19. Produced via immunoSEQ multiplex PCR; TCRdb's table is partial and in-frame only. Among a few hundred thousand clones, approximately 78% were seen once, and the ten largest hold roughly 3.2%. What was sequenced was peripheral blood. The receptors come from a woman between 18 and 29 years old with acute or convalescent COVID-19.

V is TRBV27 and J is TRBJ1-6; maybe TRBD1 (5 bases). Trimming took 5 bases from V and 7 from J, leaving 18 bases between them. The V gene's germline CDR1 is MNHEY and CDR2 SMNVEV (reference sequence). This CDR3 is 16 amino acids long. CDR3 in amino acids: CASSQTPQGWNSPLHF. The CDR3 DNA reads as TGTGCCAGCAGTCAGACACCGCAGGGCTGGAATTCACCCCTCCACTTT.

The genes are TRBV5-4 and TRBJ2-7; 11 bases are a match to TRBD2. Germline values: CDR1 SGHNT, CDR2 YYREEE (reference sequence). The CDR3 has 15 residues. Trimming took 2 bases from V and 2 from J; bases not matched to a gene: 3. The DNA for the CDR3 is TGTGCCAGCAGCTTAGGACTAGCGGGTCCCTACGAGCAGTACTTC. Translated: CASSLGLAGPYEQYF.

V is TRBV27 and J is TRBJ2-1; 8 bases line up with TRBD2. V dropped 2 bases and J dropped 2; count of bases not matched to a gene: 2. The CDR3 is 15 residues long. The germline gives CDR1 MNHEY, CDR2 SMNVEV (reference sequence). The CDR3: CASSLRTSPYNEQFF. The DNA for the CDR3 is TGTGCCAGCAGTTTACGGACTAGCCCCTACAATGAGCAGTTCTTC.

This chain links TRBV24-1 with TRBJ2-1; unclear D gene. The CDR3 runs 14 residues. Germline V lookup: CDR1 KGHDR, CDR2 SFDVKD. The V end lost 5 bases, the J end lost 3 bases, and 10 bases lay between the germline ends. CDR3 DNA sequence: TGTGCCACCAGTGGAGGCCACCGCTACAATGAGCAGTTCTTC. Translated: CATSGGHRYNEQFF.

The chain recombines TRBV6-5 with TRBJ2-7; 10 positions agree with TRBD2. V lost 7 bases to trimming and J lost 7 bases; unmatched junction nucleotides: 7. Germline V gene lookup returns CDR1 MNHEY and CDR2 SVGAGI. The CDR3 consists of 13 residues. The DNA for the CDR3 is TGTGCCAGCACCGGGACTAGCGCCGTGGAGCAGTACTTC. Residues: CASTGTSAVEQYF.

The rearrangement uses TRBV4-3 and TRBJ2-4; tentative D call: TRBD2 (5 bases). Germline CDR1 LGHNA, CDR2 YSLEER. The CDR3 has 17 amino acids. Trimming stripped 0 bases from V and 0 bases from J, with 12 bases between. CDR3 sequence (DNA): TGCGCCAGCAGCCAAGACCGTAGCGCGTTAGCCAAAAACATTCAGTACTTC. It yields the protein CASSQDRSALAKNIQYF.

This clone appeared once. The gene calls are TRBV30 and TRBJ1-4, with D possibly matching TRBD1 (6 bases). Germline-derived CDR1 and CDR2 are GTSNPN and SVGIG (reference sequence). The V gene lost 3 bases and the J gene lost 8 bases, with 10 bases spanning the gap. This CDR3 is built from 12 residues. The CDR3 here is CAWSRGKEKLFF. The CDR3 nucleotides are TGTGCCTGGAGCAGGGGAAAGGAAAAACTGTTTTTT.

This chain links TRBV3-1 (or the pseudogene TRBV3-2) with TRBJ1-2; D is unresolved. CDR1 is LGHDT and CDR2 is YNNKEL in the germline V gene (reference sequence). Trimming left V 1 base short and J 3 bases short, with 6 bases between. CDR3 length: 13 amino acids. Here the CDR3 reads CASSQALHYGYTF. DNA of the CDR3: TGTGCCAGCAGCCAAGCCCTCCACTATGGCTACACCTTC.

This clone was detected only a few times. The V gene is TRBV6-1, the J gene TRBJ1-2; unclear D gene. Per the germline V gene, CDR1 is MNHNS and CDR2 is SASEGT. V shed 1 base and J shed 4 bases, with 4 bases lying between them. The CDR3 contains 12 residues. The chain's CDR3 is CASSEVGYGYTF. Written as DNA, the CDR3 is TGTGCCAGCAGTGAAGTCGGCTATGGCTACACCTTC.

This clone came up once. This sequence joins TRBV5-1 and TRBJ2-7; maybe TRBD2 (5 bases). This CDR3 has 14 residues. Trimming took off 0 bases at V and 6 bases at J, with 13 bases between the two ends. The germline gives CDR1 SGHRS, CDR2 YFSETQ. This CDR3 reads CASSLEGGAPEQYF. In DNA form, the CDR3 reads TGCGCCAGCAGCTTGGAAGGAGGAGCGCCCGAGCAGTACTTC.

The V and J genes are TRBV10-1 and TRBJ2-1, with a possible D match to TRBD2 (5 bases). V was shortened by 8 bases and J by 1 base, with 15 bases between the two germline ends. Per the germline V gene, CDR1 is WNHNN and CDR2 is SYGVQD (reference sequence). This CDR3 comprises 15 residues. The CDR3 DNA follows: TGCGCCAGCCCCGGAGGTCCGGAGTCCTACAATGAGCAGTTCTTC. Amino acids: CASPGGPESYNEQFF.

A single count supports this clone. The CDR3, as DNA: TGTGCCAGTAGTATACCCTCCGGGACAGGGACCGAAAAACTGTTTTTT. Its translation: CASSIPSGTGTEKLFF. The V call is TRBV19, the J call TRBJ1-4; TRBD1 agrees at 9 bases. CDR3 length: 16 amino acids. Germline V gene lookup returns CDR1 LNHDA and CDR2 SQIVND (reference sequence). Trimming cost V 2 bases and J 8 bases; bases outside gene matches: 9.

This chain's CDR3 is CASSKEGLWETQYF. CDR3 nucleotides: TGTGCCAGCAGCAAAGAGGGGTTATGGGAGACCCAGTACTTC. The chain employs TRBV21-1 and TRBJ2-5; the table gives TRBD1 as D, unverified against the DNA. TRBV21-1 is a pseudogene segment. CDR3 length equals 14 residues.

This chain connects TRBV6-2 or TRBV6-3 to TRBJ1-2; D gene unclear. The CDR3 consists of 14 residues. V lost 6 bases, J lost 3 bases, and 14 bases lay in between. Looked up from germline, CDR1 is MNHEY and CDR2 is SVGEGT. DNA of the CDR3: TGTGCCAGCAGCTGGGAGGTGTGGGACTATGGCTACACCTTC. It yields the protein CASSWEVWDYGYTF.

This chain connects TRBV19 to TRBJ2-7; TRBD2 matches at 8 bases. From germline, CDR1 is LNHDA and CDR2 SQIVND (reference sequence). J gave up 3 bases and V 5 bases, and 12 bases lay outside the gene matches. There are 16 residues in the CDR3. The CDR3 DNA follows: TGTGCCAGTAGTCGGTTTTTTGTGGCGGGAGGCTACGAGCAGTACTTC. This gives the protein CASSRFFVAGGYEQYF.

This chain connects TRBV27 to TRBJ2-7, with 7 nucleotides matching TRBD2. The CDR3 totals 15 residues. The germline V gene encodes CDR1 MNHEY and CDR2 SMNVEV (reference sequence). V was pared by 6 bases and J by 1 base, with 9 bases of the junction left unmatched. The DNA of the CDR3 is TGTGCCAGCAGCCATCTGGGGGGGTCATCCTACGAGCAGTACTTC. The encoded protein is CASSHLGGSSYEQYF.

This chain uses TRBV2 with TRBJ1-2; D remains ambiguous. This CDR3 contains 14 residues. Germline V gene lookup returns CDR1 SNHLY and CDR2 FYNNEI. V shed 0 bases and J shed 5 bases, with 10 bases lying between them. CDR3 DNA: TGTGCCAGCAGTGAAGCGCTACTCTATTATGGCTACACCTTC. This translates into CASSEALLYYGYTF.